Listed below are T cell receptor beta chains from one sample, sequenced in a study of blood T cell repertoires in COVID-19. Clones were sequenced by immunoSEQ multiplex PCR, and TCRdb holds only the in-frame ones, with some missing. The sample records about 20,000 clones, around 89% being singletons. Sequencing input: peripheral blood. Source of these receptors: a human donor with active COVID-19. The donor label of this sample is uncertain. Both conserved end residues are part of each CDR3. The D gene is left open where the match is weak. The size field is filled for only some rows; it gives once, few, many or a size class.

once 13 NA TRBJ2-3 TRBV5-1 TGCGCCAGCAGCTTAACGGGGAGAGATACGCAGTATTTT CASSLTGRDTQYF
NA 13 NA TRBJ1-6 TRBV27 TGTGCCAGCCGGGAGGGAGGGTCTTCACCCCTCCACTTT CASREGGSSPLHF
NA 14 NA TRBJ1-1 TRBV6-5 TGTGCCAGCAGTTACATGACAGGAAACACTGAAGCTTTCTTT CASSYMTGNTEAFF
NA 14 NA TRBJ1-1 TRBV7-9 TGTGCCAGCACCGACCCGACAGTAAACACTGAAGCTTTCTTT CASTDPTVNTEAFF
NA 16 TRBD2 TRBJ2-3 TRBV7-3 TGTGCCAGCAGCAGGAGCGGGGGAGGAGGCACAGATACGCAGTATTTT CASSRSGGGGTDTQYF
NA 15 NA TRBJ1-2 TRBV5-1 TGCGCCAGCAGCCCGGAGCCAGGGTTCGGCTATGGCTACACCTTC CASSPEPGFGYGYTF
once 14 NA TRBJ2-5 TRBV19 TGTGCCAGTAGTATCGGGTGGAGCCAAGAGACCCAGTACTTC CASSIGWSQETQYF
NA 12 NA TRBJ1-2 TRBV19 TGTGCCAGTAGGGGGGGTACCTATGGCTACACCTTC CASRGGTYGYTF
NA 14 TRBD1 TRBJ1-2 TRBV19 TGTGCCAGTAGTATGATGGACAGGGCGGGCGGCTACACCTTC CASSMMDRAGGYTF
NA 19 NA TRBJ1-1 TRBV21-1 TGTGCCAGCAGCAAAGGGTCACTAGGAACAGGGAGGGGAAACACTGAAGCTTTCTTT CASSKGSLGTGRGNTEAFF
NA 16 NA TRBJ2-1 TRBV4-1 TGCGCCAGCAGCCAAGATCAGGTGGGCGCGATCGATGAGCAGTTCTTC CASSQDQVGAIDEQFF
NA 11 TRBD1 TRBJ2-2 TRBV19 TGTGCCACTAGGGGGCCCGGGGAGCTGTTTTTT CATRGPGELFF
once 17 TRBD1 TRBJ2-1 TRBV10-1 TGCGCCAGCAGTGTTTCGGGACAGGGGTTTGTCAGAAATGAGCAGTTCTTC CASSVSGQGFVRNEQFF
NA 16 NA TRBJ2-3 TRBV3-1/TRBV3-2 TGTGCCAGCAGCCAAAGCCCGACAGGCCTCACAGATACGCAGTATTTT CASSQSPTGLTDTQYF
few 15 NA TRBJ2-7 TRBV4-3 TGCGCCAGCAACCCGAACAGGGACCTTACCTACGAGCAGTACTTC CASNPNRDLTYEQYF
once 17 NA TRBJ2-2 TRBV4-3 TGCGCCAGCAGCCAACAGCGGTCTCTCGCGAACACCGGGGAGCTGTTTTTT CASSQQRSLANTGELFF